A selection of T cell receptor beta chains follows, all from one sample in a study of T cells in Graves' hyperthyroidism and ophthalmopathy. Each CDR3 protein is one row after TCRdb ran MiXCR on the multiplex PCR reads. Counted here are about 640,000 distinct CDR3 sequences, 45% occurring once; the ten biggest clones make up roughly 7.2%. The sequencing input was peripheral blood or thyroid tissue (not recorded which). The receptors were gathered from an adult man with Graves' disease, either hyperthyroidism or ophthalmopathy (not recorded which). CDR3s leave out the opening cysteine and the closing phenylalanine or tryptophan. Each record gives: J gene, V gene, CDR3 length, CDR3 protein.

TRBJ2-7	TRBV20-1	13	SADAGTGLSYEQY
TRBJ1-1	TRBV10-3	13	ATRSRAGENTEAF
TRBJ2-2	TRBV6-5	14	ASSYSNGPDTGELF
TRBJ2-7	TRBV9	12	ASSVRDGFYEQY
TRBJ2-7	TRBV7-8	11	ASSAGTTSEQY
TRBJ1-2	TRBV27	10	ASSDNRDGCT
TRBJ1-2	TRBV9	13	ASSVEMGNDYGYT
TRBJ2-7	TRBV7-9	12	ASSPGQSSYEQY
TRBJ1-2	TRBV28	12	ASSETQANYGYT
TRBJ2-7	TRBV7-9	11	ASSLAWGGPPD
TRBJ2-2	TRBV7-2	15	ASSQEIAGGYTGELF
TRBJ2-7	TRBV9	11	ASSVVGRVEQY
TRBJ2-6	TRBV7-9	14	ASSLESGDGANVLT
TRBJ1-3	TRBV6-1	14	ASRDRGQYSGNTIY
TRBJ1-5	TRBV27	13	ASSLSLRAAVPQH
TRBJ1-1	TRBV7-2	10	ATGQGYTEAF
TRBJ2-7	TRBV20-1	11	SAQAGTGREQY
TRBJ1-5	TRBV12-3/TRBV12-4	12	ASSLGGLSTAQH
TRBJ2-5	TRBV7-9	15	ASSLEGGRPDRETQY
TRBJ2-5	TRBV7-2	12	ASSLLSPQETQY
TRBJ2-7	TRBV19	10	ASGRGDYEQY
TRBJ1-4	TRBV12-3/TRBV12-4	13	ASRPSRGPGEKLF
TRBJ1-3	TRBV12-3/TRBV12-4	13	ASRVQGTSGYTIY
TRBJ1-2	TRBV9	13	ASSNRGAANYGYT
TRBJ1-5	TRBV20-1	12	SARHRDSNQPQH
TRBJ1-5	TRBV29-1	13	SVEVSGDYNQPQH
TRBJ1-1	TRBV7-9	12	ASRPLQGNTEAF
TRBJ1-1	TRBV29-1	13	SVGVEGQLNTEAF
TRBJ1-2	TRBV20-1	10	SANRGQNGYT
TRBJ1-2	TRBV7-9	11	ASSLSRGESYT
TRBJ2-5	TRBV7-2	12	ASSLVWPSGTQY
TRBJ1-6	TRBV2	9	ASSHVGPLH
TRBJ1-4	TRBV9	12	ASSRGHLNEKLF
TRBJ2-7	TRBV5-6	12	ASSATGTYYEQY
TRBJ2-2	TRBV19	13	ASRPQGGGTGELF
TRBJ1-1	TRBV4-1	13	ASSQEYRGLAEAF
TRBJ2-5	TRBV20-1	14	SASDPLREYQGTQY
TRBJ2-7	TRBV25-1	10	ARVLTTYEQY
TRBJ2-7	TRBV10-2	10	ASSEGQGEQY
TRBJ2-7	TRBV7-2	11	ASSEAQNIEQY
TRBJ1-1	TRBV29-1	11	SGSSGTNTEAF
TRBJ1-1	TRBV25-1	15	ASSEFGSKGENTEAF
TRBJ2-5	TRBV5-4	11	ASSWSREETQY